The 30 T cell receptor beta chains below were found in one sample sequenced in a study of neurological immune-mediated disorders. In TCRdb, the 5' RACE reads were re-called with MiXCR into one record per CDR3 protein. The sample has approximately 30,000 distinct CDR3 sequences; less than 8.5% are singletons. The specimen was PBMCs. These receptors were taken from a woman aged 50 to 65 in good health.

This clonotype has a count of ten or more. Written as DNA, the CDR3 is TGCAGCGTTCAGGGGGACTCCTACAATGAGCAGTTCTTC. Translation: CSVQGDSYNEQFF. The chain employs TRBV29-1 and TRBJ2-1; TRBD1 matches at 7 bases. Trimming took 5 bases from V and 0 from J; bases not matched to a gene: 1. This CDR3 region has 13 residues. The germline CDR1 and CDR2 sequences are SQVTM and ANQGSEA.

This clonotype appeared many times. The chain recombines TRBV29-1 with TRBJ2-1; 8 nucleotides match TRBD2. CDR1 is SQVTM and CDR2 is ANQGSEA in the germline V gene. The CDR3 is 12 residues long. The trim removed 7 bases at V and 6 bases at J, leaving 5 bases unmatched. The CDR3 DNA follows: TGCAGCGGGGGACTAGTTGGCAATGAGCAGTTCTTC. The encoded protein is CSGGLVGNEQFF.

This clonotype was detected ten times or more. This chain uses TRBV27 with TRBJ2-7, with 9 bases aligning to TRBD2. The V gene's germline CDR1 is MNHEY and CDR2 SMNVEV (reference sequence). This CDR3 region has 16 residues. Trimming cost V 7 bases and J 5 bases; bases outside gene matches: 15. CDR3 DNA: TGTGCCAGCACCTTAAGGGCTAGCGGGACTAAGAACGAGCAGTACTTC. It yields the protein CASTLRASGTKNEQYF.

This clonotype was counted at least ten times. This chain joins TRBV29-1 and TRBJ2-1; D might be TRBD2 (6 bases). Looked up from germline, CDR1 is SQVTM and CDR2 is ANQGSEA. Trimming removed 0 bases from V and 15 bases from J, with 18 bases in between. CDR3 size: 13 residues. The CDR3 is CSVEEGLASVRFF. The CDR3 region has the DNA TGCAGCGTTGAAGAGGGGCTAGCGTCCGTACGGTTCTTC.

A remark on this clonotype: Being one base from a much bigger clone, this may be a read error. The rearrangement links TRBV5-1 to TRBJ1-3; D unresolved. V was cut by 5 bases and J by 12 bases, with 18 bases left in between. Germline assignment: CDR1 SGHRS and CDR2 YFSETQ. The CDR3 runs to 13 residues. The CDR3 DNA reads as TGCGCCAGCAGATTGATGGATCATAGTCACATATATTTT. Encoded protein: CASRLMDHSHIYF. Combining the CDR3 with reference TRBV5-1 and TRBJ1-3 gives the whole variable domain KAGVTQTPRYLIKTRGQQVTLSCSPISGHRSVSWYQQTPGQGLQFLFEYFSETQRNKGNFPGRFSGRQFSNSRSEMNVSTLELGDSALYLCASRLMDHSHIYFGEGSWLTVV.

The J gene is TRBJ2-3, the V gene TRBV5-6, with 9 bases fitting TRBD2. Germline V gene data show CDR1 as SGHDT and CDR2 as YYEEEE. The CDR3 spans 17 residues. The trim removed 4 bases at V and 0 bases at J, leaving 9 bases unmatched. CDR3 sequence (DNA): TGTGCCAGCAGCCTCGCTAGCGGGGCATCTAGCACAGATACGCAGTATTTT. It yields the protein CASSLASGASSTDTQYF.

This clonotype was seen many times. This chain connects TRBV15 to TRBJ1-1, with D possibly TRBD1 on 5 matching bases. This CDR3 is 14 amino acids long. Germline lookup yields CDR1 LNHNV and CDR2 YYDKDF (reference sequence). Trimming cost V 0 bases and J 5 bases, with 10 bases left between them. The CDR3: CATSRDLAGTEAFF. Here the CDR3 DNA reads TGTGCCACCAGCAGAGATCTGGCAGGGACTGAAGCTTTCTTT.

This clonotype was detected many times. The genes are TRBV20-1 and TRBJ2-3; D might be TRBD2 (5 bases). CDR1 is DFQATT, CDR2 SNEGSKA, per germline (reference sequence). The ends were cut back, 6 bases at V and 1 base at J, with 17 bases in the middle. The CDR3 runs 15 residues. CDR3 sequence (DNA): TGCAGTGCCGGTCGTTCCAGGACTCGCACAGATACGCAGTATTTT. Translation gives CSAGRSRTRTDTQYF.

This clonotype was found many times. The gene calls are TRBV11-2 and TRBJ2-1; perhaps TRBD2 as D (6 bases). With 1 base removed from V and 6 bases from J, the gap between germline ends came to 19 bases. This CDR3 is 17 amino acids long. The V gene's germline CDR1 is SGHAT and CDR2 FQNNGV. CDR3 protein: CASSLAGDFPRSNEQFF. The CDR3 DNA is TGTGCCAGCAGCTTAGCCGGGGACTTTCCCAGAAGCAATGAGCAGTTCTTC.

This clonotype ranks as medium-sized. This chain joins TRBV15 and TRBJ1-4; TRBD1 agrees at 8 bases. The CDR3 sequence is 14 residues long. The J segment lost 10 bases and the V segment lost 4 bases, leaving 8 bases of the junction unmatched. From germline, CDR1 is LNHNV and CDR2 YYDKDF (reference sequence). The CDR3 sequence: CATSKDRVVTKLFF. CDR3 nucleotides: TGTGCCACCAGCAAGGACAGGGTGGTAACAAAACTGTTTTTT.

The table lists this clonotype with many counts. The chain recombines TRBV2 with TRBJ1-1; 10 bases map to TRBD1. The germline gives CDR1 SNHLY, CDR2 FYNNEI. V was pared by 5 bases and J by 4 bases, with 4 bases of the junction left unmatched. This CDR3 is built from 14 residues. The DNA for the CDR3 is TGTGCCAGCAGTAGACGGGACAGGGGCACTGAAGCTTTCTTT. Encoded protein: CASSRRDRGTEAFF.

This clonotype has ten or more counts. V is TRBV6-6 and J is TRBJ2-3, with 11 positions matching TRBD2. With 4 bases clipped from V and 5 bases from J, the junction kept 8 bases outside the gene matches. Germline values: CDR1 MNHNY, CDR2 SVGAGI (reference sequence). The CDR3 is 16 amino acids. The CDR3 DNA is TGTGCCAGCAGTTTGACTAGCGGGGCCCAGTTAGATACGCAGTATTTT. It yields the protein CASSLTSGAQLDTQYF.

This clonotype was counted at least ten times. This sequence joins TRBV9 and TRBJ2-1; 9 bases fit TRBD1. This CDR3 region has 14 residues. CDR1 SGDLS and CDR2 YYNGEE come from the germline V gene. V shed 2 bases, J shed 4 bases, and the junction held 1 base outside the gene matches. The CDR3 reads CASSVGQGYNEQFF. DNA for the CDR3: TGTGCCAGCAGCGTGGGACAGGGTTACAATGAGCAGTTCTTC.

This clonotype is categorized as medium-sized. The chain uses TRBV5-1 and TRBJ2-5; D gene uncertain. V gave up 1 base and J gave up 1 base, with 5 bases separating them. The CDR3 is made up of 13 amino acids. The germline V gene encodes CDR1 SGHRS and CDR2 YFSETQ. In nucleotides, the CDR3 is TGCGCCAGCAGCTTGTTAGCCCAAGAGACCCAGTACTTC. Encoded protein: CASSLLAQETQYF. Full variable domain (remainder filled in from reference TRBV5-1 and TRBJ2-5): KAGVTQTPRYLIKTRGQQVTLSCSPISGHRSVSWYQQTPGQGLQFLFEYFSETQRNKGNFPGRFSGRQFSNSRSEMNVSTLELGDSALYLCASSLLAQETQYFGPGTRLLVL.

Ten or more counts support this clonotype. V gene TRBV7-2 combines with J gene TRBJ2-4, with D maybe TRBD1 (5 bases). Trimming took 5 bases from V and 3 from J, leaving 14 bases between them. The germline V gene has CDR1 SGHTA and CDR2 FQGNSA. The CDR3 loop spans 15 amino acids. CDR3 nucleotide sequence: TGTGCCAGCAGCAGGGGCGTTTTGGTCAAAAACATTCAGTACTTC. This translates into CASSRGVLVKNIQYF.

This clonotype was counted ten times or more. DNA of the CDR3: TGTGCCAGCAGGTACCCGGGACTTTCGGATTACGAGCAGTACTTC. This encodes CASRYPGLSDYEQYF. The rearrangement links TRBV7-3 to TRBJ2-7, with D possibly matching TRBD2 (6 bases). This CDR3 has 15 amino acids. Germline V gene lookup returns CDR1 SGHTA and CDR2 FQGTGA. The ends were cut back, 6 bases at V and 4 bases at J, with 19 bases in the middle.

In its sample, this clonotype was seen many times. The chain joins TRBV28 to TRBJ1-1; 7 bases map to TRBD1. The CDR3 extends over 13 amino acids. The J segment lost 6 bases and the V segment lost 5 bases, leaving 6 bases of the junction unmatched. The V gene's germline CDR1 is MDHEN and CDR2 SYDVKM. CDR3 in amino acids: CASSPTGVSEAFF. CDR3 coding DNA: TGTGCCAGCAGTCCCACAGGGGTCTCTGAAGCTTTCTTT.

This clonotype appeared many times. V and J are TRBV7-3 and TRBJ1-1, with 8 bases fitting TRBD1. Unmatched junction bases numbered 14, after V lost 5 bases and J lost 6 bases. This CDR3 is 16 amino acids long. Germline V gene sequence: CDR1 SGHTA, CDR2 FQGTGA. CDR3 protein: CASSLLRSRGLAEAFF. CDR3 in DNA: TGTGCCAGCAGCCTCCTACGTTCCAGGGGGCTCGCTGAAGCTTTCTTT.

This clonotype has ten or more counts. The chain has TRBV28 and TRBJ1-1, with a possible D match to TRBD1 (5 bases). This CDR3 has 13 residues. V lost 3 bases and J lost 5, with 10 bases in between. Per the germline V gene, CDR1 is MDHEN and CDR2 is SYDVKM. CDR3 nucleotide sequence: TGTGCCAGCAGTTTGGGCAGGGTTACTGAAGCTTTCTTT. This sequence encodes CASSLGRVTEAFF.

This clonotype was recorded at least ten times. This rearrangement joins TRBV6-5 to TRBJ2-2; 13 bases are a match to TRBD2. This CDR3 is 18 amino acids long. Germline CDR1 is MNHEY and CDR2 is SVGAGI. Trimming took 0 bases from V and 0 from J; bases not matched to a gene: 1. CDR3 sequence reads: CASSYSGTSGANTGELFF. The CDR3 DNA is TGTGCCAGCAGTTACTCAGGGACTAGCGGGGCGAACACCGGGGAGCTGTTTTTT.

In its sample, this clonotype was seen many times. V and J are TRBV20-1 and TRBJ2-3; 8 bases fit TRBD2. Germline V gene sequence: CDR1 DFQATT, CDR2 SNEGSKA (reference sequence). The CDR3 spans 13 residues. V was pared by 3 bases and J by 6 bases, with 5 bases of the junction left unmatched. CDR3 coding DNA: TGCAGTGCTAGCGGGGGGGCTGCGGATACGCAGTATTTT. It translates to CSASGGAADTQYF.

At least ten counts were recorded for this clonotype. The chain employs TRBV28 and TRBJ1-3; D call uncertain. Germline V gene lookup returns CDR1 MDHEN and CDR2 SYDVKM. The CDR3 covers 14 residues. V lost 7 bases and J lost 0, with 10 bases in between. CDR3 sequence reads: CASIEARSGNTIYF. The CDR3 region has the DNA TGTGCCAGCATTGAGGCTCGCTCTGGAAACACCATATATTTT. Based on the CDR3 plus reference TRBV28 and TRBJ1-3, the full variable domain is DVKVTQSSRYLVKRTGEKVFLECVQDMDHENMFWYRQDPGLGLRLIYFSYDVKMKEKGDIPEGYSVSREKKERFSLILESASTNQTSMYLCASIEARSGNTIYFGEGSWLTVV.

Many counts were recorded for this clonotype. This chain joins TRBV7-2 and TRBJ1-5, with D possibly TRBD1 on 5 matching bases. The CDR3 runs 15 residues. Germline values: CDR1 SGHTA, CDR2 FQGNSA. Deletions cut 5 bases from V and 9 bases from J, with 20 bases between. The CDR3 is CASSIAGTDKSPQHF. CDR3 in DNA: TGTGCCAGCAGCATCGCCGGGACGGATAAATCGCCCCAGCATTTT.

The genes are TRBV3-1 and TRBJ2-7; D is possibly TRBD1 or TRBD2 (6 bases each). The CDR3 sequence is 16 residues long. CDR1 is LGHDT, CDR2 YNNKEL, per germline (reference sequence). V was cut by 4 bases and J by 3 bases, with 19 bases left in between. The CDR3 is CASSPGGLRGNYEQYF. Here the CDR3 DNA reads TGTGCCAGCAGCCCCGGGGGACTCAGGGGTAACTACGAGCAGTACTTC.

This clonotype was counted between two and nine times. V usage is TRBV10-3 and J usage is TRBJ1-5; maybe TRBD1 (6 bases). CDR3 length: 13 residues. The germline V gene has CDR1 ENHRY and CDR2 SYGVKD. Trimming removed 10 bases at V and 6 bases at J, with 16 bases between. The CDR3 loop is CATWGEQGQPQHF. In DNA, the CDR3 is TGTGCCACTTGGGGGGAACAGGGTCAGCCCCAGCATTTT.

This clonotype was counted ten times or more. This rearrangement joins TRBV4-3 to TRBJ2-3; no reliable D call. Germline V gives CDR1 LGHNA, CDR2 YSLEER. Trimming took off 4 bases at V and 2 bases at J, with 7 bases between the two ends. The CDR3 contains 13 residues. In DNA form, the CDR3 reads TGCGCCAGCAGCCGAACTGTCACAGATACGCAGTATTTT. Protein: CASSRTVTDTQYF.

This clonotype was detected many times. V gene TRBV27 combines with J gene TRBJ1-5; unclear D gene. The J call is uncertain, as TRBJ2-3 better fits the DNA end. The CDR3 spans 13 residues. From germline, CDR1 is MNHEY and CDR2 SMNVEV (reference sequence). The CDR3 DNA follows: TGTGCCAGCAGTTTTCGTCTCAATCAGCCCCAGTATTTT. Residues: CASSFRLNQPQYF.

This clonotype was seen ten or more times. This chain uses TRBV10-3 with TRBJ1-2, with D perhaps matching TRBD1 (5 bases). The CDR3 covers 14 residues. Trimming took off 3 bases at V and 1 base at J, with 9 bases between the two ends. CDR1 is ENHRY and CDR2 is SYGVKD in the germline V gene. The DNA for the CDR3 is TGTGCCATCAGTGATTCAGGGTTTAACTATGGCTACACCTTC. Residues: CAISDSGFNYGYTF.

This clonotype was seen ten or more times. In DNA, the CDR3 is TGTGCCAGCAGCCTCCGTGGGGCGCAGTATTTT. It codes for CASSLRGAQYF. The rearrangement joins TRBV5-5 to TRBJ2-3; no clear D gene. The germline CDR1 and CDR2 sequences are SGHKS and YYEKEE (reference sequence). The CDR3 length is 11 residues. V was cut by 4 bases and J by 10 bases, with 10 bases left in between.

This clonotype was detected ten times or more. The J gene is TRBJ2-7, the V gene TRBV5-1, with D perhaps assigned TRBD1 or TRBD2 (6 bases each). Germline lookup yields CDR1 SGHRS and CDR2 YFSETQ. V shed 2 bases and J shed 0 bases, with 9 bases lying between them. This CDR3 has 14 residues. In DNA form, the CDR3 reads TGCGCCAGCAGCTTAGGGGGGAGCTCCTACGAGCAGTACTTC. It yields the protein CASSLGGSSYEQYF.